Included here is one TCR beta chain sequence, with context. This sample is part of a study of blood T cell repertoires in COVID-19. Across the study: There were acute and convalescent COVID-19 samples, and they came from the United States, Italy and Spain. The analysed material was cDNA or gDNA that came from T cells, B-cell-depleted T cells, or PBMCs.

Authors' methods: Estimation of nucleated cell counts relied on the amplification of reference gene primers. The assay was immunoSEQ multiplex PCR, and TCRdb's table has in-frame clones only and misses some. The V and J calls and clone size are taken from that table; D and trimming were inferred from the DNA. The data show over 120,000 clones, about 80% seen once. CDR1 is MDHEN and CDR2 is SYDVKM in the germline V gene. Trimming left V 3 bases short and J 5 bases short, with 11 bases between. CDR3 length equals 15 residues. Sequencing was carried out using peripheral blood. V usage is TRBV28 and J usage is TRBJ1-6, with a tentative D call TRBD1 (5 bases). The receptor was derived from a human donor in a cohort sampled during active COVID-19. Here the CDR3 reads CASSFGRANNSPLHF. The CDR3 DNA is TGTGCCAGCAGTTTTGGCAGGGCGAATAATTCACCCCTCCACTTT.